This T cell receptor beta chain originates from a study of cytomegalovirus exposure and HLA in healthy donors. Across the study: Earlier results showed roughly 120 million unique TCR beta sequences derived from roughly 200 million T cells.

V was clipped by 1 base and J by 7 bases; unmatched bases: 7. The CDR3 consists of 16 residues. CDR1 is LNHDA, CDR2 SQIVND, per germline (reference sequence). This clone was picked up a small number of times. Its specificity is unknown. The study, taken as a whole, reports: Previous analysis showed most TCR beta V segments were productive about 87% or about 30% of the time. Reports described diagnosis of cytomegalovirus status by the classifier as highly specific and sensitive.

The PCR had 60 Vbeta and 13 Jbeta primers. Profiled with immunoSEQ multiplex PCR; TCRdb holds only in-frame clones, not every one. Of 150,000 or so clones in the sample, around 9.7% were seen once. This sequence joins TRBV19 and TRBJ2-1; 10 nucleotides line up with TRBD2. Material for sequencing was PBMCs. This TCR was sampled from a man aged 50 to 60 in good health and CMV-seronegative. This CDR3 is CASSIGPGLAWNEQFF. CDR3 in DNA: TGTGCCAGTAGTATAGGTCCGGGACTAGCGTGGAATGAGCAGTTCTTC.